A selection of T cell receptor beta chains follows, all from one sample in a study of shared clonotypes between healthy human individuals. Repertoires were generated with immunoSEQ multiplex PCR, while TCRdb's copy carries only in-frame clones and drops some. The sample contains 2 million to 2.5 million clones, 80% to 95% of which appear only once. The material sequenced was naive CD4+ T cells from PBMCs. The receptors here all came from a man aged 18 to 29 in good health. Some clones in this sample may be carry-over from other donors' samples. Each CDR3 is given with its conserved first and last residue. A D gene is named only where the DNA matches it firmly. For some rows the clone size is stated as once, few or many, or as a class when expanded; others skip it.

clone size	V gene	D gene	CDR3 length	J gene	CDR3 DNA	CDR3 protein
.	TRBV4-2	TRBD2	16	TRBJ2-1	TGTGCCAGCAGCCAACCTTGGACTAGCGGGAGTGGTGAGCAGTTCTTC	CASSQPWTSGSGEQFF
.	TRBV27	TRBD2	15	TRBJ2-7	TGTGCCAGCAGTTTAGGGCTAGCGGACTCCTACGAGCAGTACTTC	CASSLGLADSYEQYF
.	TRBV10-3	.	16	TRBJ2-7	TGTGCCATCAGTGTTGCCCGGCAGTCCGACCTATACGAGCAGTACTTC	CAISVARQSDLYEQYF
.	TRBV30	.	14	TRBJ1-3	TGTGCCTGGAGTTACACCTCCGCAGGAAACACCATATATTTT	CAWSYTSAGNTIYF
.	TRBV19	TRBD1	16	TRBJ1-1	TGTGCCAGTAGTCGTCCCACTCGACAGGGAAACACTGAAGCTTTCTTT	CASSRPTRQGNTEAFF
.	TRBV5-1	.	15	TRBJ2-3	TGCGCCAGCAGCTTTATTGGACTAAGCACAGATACGCAGTATTTT	CASSFIGLSTDTQYF
.	TRBV29-1	.	15	TRBJ2-1	TGCAGCGTTGAACCGGACACCAGCTCCTACAATGAGCAGTTCTTC	CSVEPDTSSYNEQFF
.	TRBV5-1	.	15	TRBJ2-5	TGCGCCAGCAGCTTCTGGGGGGCGCCGGAAGAGACCCAGTACTTC	CASSFWGAPEETQYF
.	TRBV28	.	14	TRBJ2-3	TGTGCCAGCAGTTGGCAGGGAGGTCCAGATACGCAGTATTTT	CASSWQGGPDTQYF
once	TRBV7-2	.	14	TRBJ1-4	TGTGCCAGCAGCCCAGGATGGGGATATGAAAAACTGTTTTTT	CASSPGWGYEKLFF
once	TRBV27	TRBD1	16	TRBJ1-2	TGTGCCAGCAGAGAAGGAGGGACAGGGGCATGGTATGGCTACACCTTC	CASREGGTGAWYGYTF
.	TRBV9	.	15	TRBJ2-5	TGTGCCAGCAGCGTAGCTCCCACTAGCCAAGAGACCCAGTACTTC	CASSVAPTSQETQYF
.	TRBV6-6	.	13	TRBJ2-7	TGTGCCAGCAGGCAGGGTTCACCCTACGAGCAGTACTTC	CASRQGSPYEQYF
.	TRBV10-1	.	13	TRBJ1-2	TGCGCCAGCAGCCAGGACGGAAACTATGGCTACACCTTC	CASSQDGNYGYTF
.	TRBV11-1	.	13	TRBJ1-1	TGTGCCAGCAGCCAGATCGGGGTCACTGAAGCTTTCTTT	CASSQIGVTEAFF
.	TRBV7-8	TRBD2	16	TRBJ2-1	TGTGCCAGCAGCAAGGGACTAGCGGGAACGTACAATGAGCAGTTCTTC	CASSKGLAGTYNEQFF
.	TRBV9	TRBD1	13	TRBJ1-2	TGTGCCAGCACACAGGGGCCAGACTATGGCTACACCTTC	CASTQGPDYGYTF
.	TRBV28	.	13	TRBJ2-5	TGTGCCAGCAGTCAGGGGAGTTCGGAGACCCAGTACTTC	CASSQGSSETQYF
.	TRBV7-2	.	14	TRBJ1-3	TGTGCCAGCAGCTTCTACGCCCAGCCTTGGACCATATATTTT	CASSFYAQPWTIYF
.	TRBV7-2	.	12	TRBJ1-1	TGTGCCAGCAGCTGGGGGGCCGGTGAAGCTTTCTTT	CASSWGAGEAFF
.	TRBV5-1	TRBD1	15	TRBJ2-5	TGCGCCAGCAGCCCAGATGGACAGGGCGAGAGGACCCAGTACTTC	CASSPDGQGERTQYF
.	TRBV28	TRBD2	15	TRBJ2-1	TGTGCCAGCAGTTCCGTAGGGACTAGTTTATATGAGCAGTTCTTC	CASSSVGTSLYEQFF
.	TRBV20-1	.	11	TRBJ1-1	TGCAGTGCACGGGACACCTATATCACTTTCTTT	CSARDTYITFF
.	TRBV5-4	TRBD1	20	TRBJ1-2	TGTGCCAGCAGCCGGCCGGGACAGGGTGCCCTACCTGAACCACTATATGGCTACACCTTC	CASSRPGQGALPEPLYGYTF
.	TRBV5-8	.	16	TRBJ2-7	TGTGCCAGCAGCTTGGTGGGCAGGGGCCGCTCCTACGAGCAGTACTTC	CASSLVGRGRSYEQYF
.	TRBV29-1	.	14	TRBJ1-5	TGCAGCCACTTAAAACCTTATAGCAATCAGCCCCAGCATTTT	CSHLKPYSNQPQHF
.	TRBV9	.	15	TRBJ1-5	TGTGCCAGCAGCTCCGGAGTAGGGAGCAATCAGCCCCAGCATTTT	CASSSGVGSNQPQHF
.	TRBV5-6	.	12	TRBJ2-7	TGTGCCAGCAGCTCTGTCTTCTACGAGCAGTACTTC	CASSSVFYEQYF
.	TRBV15	.	15	TRBJ2-7	TGTGCCACCAGCAGAGATTTGGTCCTGCACTACGAGCAGTACTTC	CATSRDLVLHYEQYF
few	TRBV9	.	13	TRBJ1-2	TGTGCCAGCAGCGTAGGTGGGGCCCGGGGCTACACCTTC	CASSVGGARGYTF